This T cell receptor (beta chain) came from a study of shared clonotypes between healthy human individuals. Across the study: Donors were a couple of women and a few men aged 18 to 49.

The authors' processing: Junction-only sequences without quality scores were provided by ImmunoSEQ, so filtering was different. Produced via immunoSEQ multiplex PCR; TCRdb's table is partial and in-frame only. Clone size and the V and J calls come from that table; the DNA yielded D and trimming. The sample has 650,000 to 700,000 clones; roughly 91% are singletons. Germline CDR1 is LGHNA and CDR2 is YSLEER. With V trimmed by 5 bases and J by 5 bases, 10 bases remained unmatched. This CDR3 region has 15 residues. Every donor, a Caucasian adult, lived in Nashville, Tennessee. CD45RO+ cells went into CD8 memory alongside CCR7-negative CD45RA+ TemRA cells. This clone was found once.

The specimen was memory CD8+ T cells from PBMCs. Specified subset: CD45RO+ cells pooled with CCR7-negative TemRA cells. The chain couples TRBV4-3 to TRBJ2-7, with 9 bases aligning to TRBD1. The origin of this receptor is a man between 18 and 29 years old in good health. Some clones in this sample may be carry-over from other donors' samples. CDR3 sequence reads: CASSSTGTGYDEQYF. In DNA, the CDR3 is TGCGCCAGCAGCAGCACCGGGACAGGGTATGACGAGCAGTACTTC.